A single sample is the source of the 24 T cell receptor beta chains below, sequenced in a study of OX40 agonist ivuxolimab in advanced cancers. The protocol was immunoSEQ multiplex PCR, while the TCRdb copy is restricted to in-frame clones and leaves out a portion. The table shows roughly 80,000 clones, with 85% to 90% occurring only once. This sample comprised CD4+ or CD8+ T cells sorted from blood, obtained in a trial of the OX40 agonist ivuxolimab. The receptors come from an adult with an advanced solid tumor such as melanoma, head and neck, liver or kidney cancer.

The V and J genes are TRBV12-5 and TRBJ2-3, with TRBD2 as a possible D gene (5 bases). Trimming shortened V by 3 bases and J by 4 bases, and 8 bases separated the two germline ends. There are 13 residues in the CDR3. Germline assignment: CDR1 LGHNT and CDR2 FRNRAP. This CDR3 is CASGLYGADTQYF. The DNA of the CDR3 is TGTGCTAGTGGTTTATACGGGGCAGATACGCAGTATTTT.

The V and J genes are TRBV10-3 and TRBJ1-1; no firm D call. This CDR3 comprises 16 residues. The germline V and J ends were trimmed by 4 bases and 0 bases, with 15 bases remaining between them. The germline gives CDR1 ENHRY, CDR2 SYGVKD. CDR3 region: CAISAIGEGMNTEAFF. CDR3 in DNA: TGTGCCATCAGTGCCATAGGTGAGGGAATGAACACTGAAGCTTTCTTT.

The rearrangement joins TRBV5-1 to TRBJ2-7, with TRBD2 as a possible D gene (7 bases). The CDR3 has 15 amino acids. Germline V gives CDR1 SGHRS, CDR2 YFSETQ. The V and J ends lost 9 bases and 6 bases respectively, with 25 bases between them. CDR3 bases: TGCGCCACCGCGGCGGGGGCGACCATGTTCGGCGAGCAGTACTTC. Residues: CATAAGATMFGEQYF.

This chain uses TRBV5-1 with TRBJ1-2; D is ambiguous. From germline, CDR1 is SGHRS and CDR2 YFSETQ. Trimming stripped 0 bases from V and 14 bases from J, with 14 bases between. The length of the CDR3 is 12 residues. Here the CDR3 reads CASSLERRLRTF. The CDR3 DNA reads TGCGCCAGCAGCTTGGAAAGGCGCCTAAGGACCTTC.

The V and J genes are TRBV7-2 and TRBJ2-7; no clear D gene. The CDR3 contains 12 residues. V lost 4 bases to trimming and J lost 6 bases, with 10 bases between them. CDR1 is SGHTA, CDR2 FQGNSA, per germline. CDR3 region: CASSSQWGEQYF. As DNA, the CDR3 is TGTGCCAGCAGCTCCCAATGGGGCGAGCAGTACTTC.

The rearrangement joins TRBV9 to TRBJ1-3; no definite D call. The V end was cut by 0 bases, the J end by 0 bases, with 13 bases between. Germline assignment: CDR1 SGDLS and CDR2 YYNGEE. The CDR3 runs 17 residues. The CDR3 coding sequence is TGTGCCAGCAGCGTAGGCGAAGGATCAAGCTCTGGAAACACCATATATTTT. As protein: CASSVGEGSSSGNTIYF.

This sequence joins TRBV7-8 and TRBJ2-5, with D uncertain. The CDR3 runs 12 residues. V lost 2 bases and J 4 bases, leaving 5 bases between the germline ends. Germline V gene data show CDR1 as SGHVS and CDR2 as FQNEAQ. The CDR3: CASSLSPETQYF. The CDR3 nucleotides read TGTGCCAGCAGCTTATCCCCAGAGACCCAGTACTTC.

The gene calls are TRBV7-3 and TRBJ2-1; TRBD2 matches 8 bases. The CDR3 totals 18 residues. V gave up 1 base and J gave up 0 bases; unmatched junction bases: 8. In germline, CDR1 is SGHTA, CDR2 FQGTGA. For the CDR3, the DNA is TGTGCCAGCAGCTTAATCGCTAGCGGGCCTATCTCCTACAATGAGCAGTTCTTC. Encoded protein: CASSLIASGPISYNEQFF.

In this sample, this clone turned up once. This chain links TRBV28 with TRBJ2-5; D ambiguous. This CDR3 is 12 amino acids long. Between the trimmed V and J ends, which lost 5 bases and 5 bases, there was a span of 9 bases. Germline CDR1 MDHEN, CDR2 SYDVKM. CDR3 loop: CASSPRTETQYF. As DNA, the CDR3 is TGTGCCAGCAGTCCCAGGACGGAGACCCAGTACTTC.

V usage is TRBV7-9 and J usage is TRBJ2-7; D is undetermined. V was clipped by 1 base and J by 9 bases, with 7 bases between them. Germline V lookup: CDR1 SEHNR, CDR2 FQNEAQ (reference sequence). CDR3 length: 11 amino acids. CDR3 sequence reads: CASSLGSGQYF. CDR3 sequence (DNA): TGTGCCAGCAGCTTAGGGTCCGGGCAGTACTTC.

On this clone: At the DNA level, this CDR3 is encoded by other sequences in the same sample as well. The V call is TRBV20-1, the J call TRBJ1-1; D gene ambiguous. There are 11 residues in the CDR3. The germline V gene encodes CDR1 DFQATT and CDR2 SNEGSKA (reference sequence). V lost 3 bases to trimming and J lost 2 bases, with 4 bases between them. CDR3 sequence (DNA): TGCAGTGCTAGGCGAAACACTGAAGCTTTCTTT. This gives the protein CSARRNTEAFF.

J is TRBJ2-5 and V is TRBV6-6; perhaps TRBD2 as D (5 bases). Trimming removed 6 bases at V and 8 bases at J, with 10 bases between. The CDR3 has 11 residues. Germline V CDR1 and CDR2: MNHNY, SVGAGI (reference sequence). The DNA of the CDR3 is TGTGCCAGCAGATTCCTAGCAACCCAGTACTTC. Translation: CASRFLATQYF.

This clone was seen a few times. The chain carries TRBV5-1 and TRBJ2-1; TRBD1 aligns across 7 bases. This CDR3 has 14 amino acids. V gave up 2 bases and J gave up 4 bases; unmatched junction bases: 3. Germline V gene sequence: CDR1 SGHRS, CDR2 YFSETQ. The DNA of the CDR3 is TGCGCCAGCAGCTTCCAGGGGGATTACAATGAGCAGTTCTTC. Translating gives CASSFQGDYNEQFF.

The J gene is TRBJ1-1, the V gene TRBV4-1; D is unresolved. The CDR3 contains 16 residues. Trimming shortened V by 0 bases and J by 2 bases, and 13 bases separated the two germline ends. The V gene's germline CDR1 is MGHRA and CDR2 YSYEKL. This CDR3 is CASSQDFRQQNTEAFF. The CDR3 DNA reads TGCGCCAGCAGCCAAGATTTCCGGCAGCAAAACACTGAAGCTTTCTTT.

The chain is built from TRBV6-5 and TRBJ1-3; no firm D call. Germline CDR1 reads MNHEY; CDR2 reads SVGAGI. This CDR3 has 14 residues. Trimming removed 5 bases from V and 0 bases from J, with 8 bases in between. The CDR3 here is CASSPVVSGNTIYF. For the CDR3, the DNA is TGTGCCAGCAGTCCGGTAGTCTCTGGAAACACCATATATTTT.

The CDR3 loop is CASRPWQGADGYTF. CDR3 bases: TGTGCCAGCCGGCCTTGGCAGGGGGCGGATGGCTACACCTTC. This chain uses TRBV27 with TRBJ1-2, with 8 bases identical to TRBD1. The germline V gene has CDR1 MNHEY and CDR2 SMNVEV (reference sequence). The CDR3 length is 14 residues. The junction had 11 bases not matched to a gene; V was cut back by 8 bases and J by 6 bases.

V usage is TRBV2 and J usage is TRBJ1-2, with TRBD1 identical over 7 bases. Germline trimming cut 3 bases from V and 6 bases from J; bases unmatched to any gene: 10. The CDR3 length is 15 residues. Germline V lookup: CDR1 SNHLY, CDR2 FYNNEI. The CDR3 nucleotides are TGTGCCAGCAGTGACAGGGGCAGGGGGGGAAATGGCTACACCTTC. This sequence encodes CASSDRGRGGNGYTF. Complete variable domain (other parts from reference TRBV2 and TRBJ1-2): EPEVTQTPSHQVTQMGQEVILRCVPISNHLYFYWYRQILGQKVEFLVSFYNNEISEKSEIFDDQFSVERPDGSNFTLKIRSTKLEDSAMYFCASSDRGRGGNGYTFGSGTRLTVV.

The J gene is TRBJ1-1, the V gene TRBV10-1; 7 bases map to TRBD1. The V segment lost 4 bases and the J segment 5 bases; nucleotides outside the gene matches: 4. This CDR3 contains 13 residues. Germline V gene data show CDR1 as WNHNN and CDR2 as SYGVQD (reference sequence). CDR3 loop: CASSGARGTEAFF. In DNA, the CDR3 is TGCGCCAGCAGTGGCGCCAGGGGGACTGAAGCTTTCTTT.

This clone was seen only a few times. The gene calls are TRBV30 and TRBJ1-4; the D gene is possibly TRBD1 (5 bases). There are 14 residues in the CDR3. Germline-derived CDR1 and CDR2 are GTSNPN and SVGIG (reference sequence). V lost 2 bases, J lost 8 bases, and 15 bases lay in between. CDR3 amino acids: CAWSKEQGGEKLFF. CDR3 nucleotides: TGTGCCTGGAGTAAAGAGCAGGGTGGAGAAAAACTGTTTTTT.

This clone was picked up a small number of times. The chain has TRBV19 and TRBJ2-2; no clear D. The CDR3 is 13 amino acids. Germline V gives CDR1 LNHDA, CDR2 SQIVND (reference sequence). V lost 3 bases, J lost 8 bases, and 10 bases lay in between. This chain's CDR3 is CASSIRIRGELFF. The CDR3 bases are TGTGCCAGTAGTATTAGGATAAGGGGGGAGCTGTTTTTT.

This chain links TRBV19 with TRBJ1-1; 10 bases are a match to TRBD1. The V gene's germline CDR1 is LNHDA and CDR2 SQIVND (reference sequence). The CDR3 spans 13 residues. The V and J ends lost 3 bases and 8 bases, in that order; junction bases with no gene match: 3. The CDR3 DNA reads as TGTGCCAGTAGTATCCCGGACAGGGGGGAAGCTTTCTTT. Protein sequence: CASSIPDRGEAFF.

This clone was seen only a few times. V usage is TRBV28 and J usage is TRBJ2-7; D gene unclear. The CDR3 loop spans 13 amino acids. Germline V gene lookup returns CDR1 MDHEN and CDR2 SYDVKM. Deletions cut 7 bases from V and 1 base from J, with 11 bases between. CDR3 region: CASISLSSYEQYF. CDR3 in DNA: TGTGCCAGCATCTCTCTCAGTTCCTACGAGCAGTACTTC.

This chain joins TRBV25-1 and TRBJ1-2; D is perhaps TRBD1 (6 bases). CDR3 length: 14 amino acids. V lost 1 base, J lost 6 bases, and 12 bases lay in between. Germline CDR1 reads MGHDK; CDR2 reads SYGVNS. The CDR3 nucleotides are TGTGCCAGCAGTGAATTGGGGGCGCCTGATGGCTACACCTTC. Its protein product is CASSELGAPDGYTF.

The DNA of the CDR3 is TGTGCCAGCAGCGCCCGACAGGGCCACTCTGGAAACACCATATATTTT. Its protein is CASSARQGHSGNTIYF. V gene TRBV9 combines with J gene TRBJ1-3; TRBD1 agrees at 7 bases. V lost 3 bases to trimming and J lost 0 bases; unmatched junction nucleotides: 6. Per germline, CDR1 SGDLS and CDR2 YYNGEE. The CDR3 length is 16 residues.